Listed below are T cell receptor beta chains from one sample, sequenced in a study of T cell repertoires in cytomegalovirus infection. Using its own MiXCR run on the reads, TCRdb lists one record per CDR3 protein. This table has nearly 550,000 distinct CDR3 sequences, approximately 16% appearing once. The sequenced sample was CD8+ T cells from PBMCs. These receptors were taken from a human donor in good health (CMV status not recorded). Some clones in this sample may be carry-over from other donors' samples. Each CDR3 is given with its conserved first and last residue. A D gene is named only where the DNA matches it firmly. Size is omitted from some rows. Given values are once, few, many or a class for expanded clones.

CDR3 DNA	CDR3 protein	V gene	J gene	clone size	D gene
TGTGCCAGCAGTTTAGGAGGGGACGAGGGAGACACTGAAGCTTTCTTT	CASSLGGDEGDTEAFF	TRBV28	TRBJ1-1	few	.
TGTGCCAGCAGCTCCACAGGGAACCCTTTCAATGAGCAGTTCTTC	CASSSTGNPFNEQFF	TRBV7-2	TRBJ2-1	many	.
TGTGCCAGCAGCTTAAACAGGGAACTTTACAATCCCGGGGAGCTGTTTTTT	CASSLNRELYNPGELFF	TRBV7-6	TRBJ2-2	many	.
TGTGCCAGCAGTCCCGGGACAGGGACCCATGGCTACACCTTC	CASSPGTGTHGYTF	TRBV27	TRBJ1-2	many	TRBD1
TGTGCCAGCAGTTACGAGAGGGGTGCTGAAGCTTTCTTT	CASSYERGAEAFF	TRBV6-2/TRBV6-3	TRBJ1-1	many	.
TGTGCCAGCAGCTTTGGACAGGGGGAATTACAAGCTTTCTTT	CASSFGQGELQAFF	TRBV5-4	TRBJ1-1	few	TRBD1
TGCGCCAGCAGCCAAAGGGAACAGGTGATTCAAGAGACCCAGTACTTC	CASSQREQVIQETQYF	TRBV4-1	TRBJ2-5	.	.
TGTGCCAGCAGTGAGGACCATTTTTACGAGCAGTACTTC	CASSEDHFYEQYF	TRBV6-1	TRBJ2-7	few	.
TGTGCCAGCAGCAAAGGGGGACTAGCGGGGCACAATGAGCAGTTCTTC	CASSKGGLAGHNEQFF	TRBV11-3	TRBJ2-1	.	TRBD2
TGCAGTGCTAGAGATTCGGTTTTGTTGCAGGGGGAGCCAGATACGCAGTATTTT	CSARDSVLLQGEPDTQYF	TRBV20-1	TRBJ2-3	.	TRBD1
TGTGCCAGCAGCTTAATGTTTGCGGGGGGGCAGCGCACAGATACGCAGTATTTT	CASSLMFAGGQRTDTQYF	TRBV7-2	TRBJ2-3	many	TRBD2
TGTGCCAGCAGCCACAACAGGATACTCACCGGGGAGCTGTTTTTT	CASSHNRILTGELFF	TRBV14	TRBJ2-2	many	.
TGTGCCAGTAGTATAGATCGCCAAGGAGAGACCCAGTACTTC	CASSIDRQGETQYF	TRBV19	TRBJ2-5	few	.
TGTGCCAGCAGCGTAGTTTCGGGACTAGCGAGTTACAATGAGCAGTTCTTC	CASSVVSGLASYNEQFF	TRBV9	TRBJ2-1	.	TRBD2
TGTGCCATCAGTGAGCGGCTAGCACGCTACAATGAGCAGTTCTTC	CAISERLARYNEQFF	TRBV10-3	TRBJ2-1	.	.
TGCGCCAGCAGCCAAGGAGGACTTGATGGGGCCAACGTCCTGACTTTC	CASSQGGLDGANVLTF	TRBV4-1	TRBJ2-6	.	.
TGCAGTGCTGTCGGACAGGGGGCCTACGAGCAGTACTTC	CSAVGQGAYEQYF	TRBV20-1	TRBJ2-7	.	TRBD1
TGCGCCAGCAGCTTGGGTCCTTCGAGCGGGGTCTCGACCGGGGAGCTGTTTTTT	CASSLGPSSGVSTGELFF	TRBV5-1	TRBJ2-2	.	TRBD2
TGTGCCATCAGTGGAGGGGACAGGAGCTCTGGAAACACCATATATTTT	CAISGGDRSSGNTIYF	TRBV10-3	TRBJ1-3	many	TRBD1
TGTGCAAGCAGCCCCTGGACTAGCGGGTCGAGAAATGATCAGTTCTTC	CASSPWTSGSRNDQFF	TRBV14	TRBJ2-1	.	TRBD2
TGTGCCAGCAGCTCCCACCGACAGGCTGTTAACTATGGCTACACCTTC	CASSSHRQAVNYGYTF	TRBV7-9	TRBJ1-2	few	.
TGTGCCAGCAGCCCGGGTGGAGACTTAGGCAATCAGCCCCAGCATTTT	CASSPGGDLGNQPQHF	TRBV7-8	TRBJ1-5	many	.
TGTGCCAGCAGTCTGGGGACAGGCCCCAGAGAGCAGTTCTTC	CASSLGTGPREQFF	TRBV12-3/TRBV12-4	TRBJ2-1	few	TRBD1
TGCAGTGCTAGAGATCGGGAGGGACCTCGCTACCACAATGAGCAGTTCTTC	CSARDREGPRYHNEQFF	TRBV20-1	TRBJ2-1	.	TRBD2
TGTGCCAGCTCACTCGAACACGGACGCTCTGGGGCCAACGTCCTGACTTTC	CASSLEHGRSGANVLTF	TRBV18	TRBJ2-6	.	.
TGCAGCGTTGAAGGCCTTCTAGCGGGAGGTGCCTACGAGCAGTACTTC	CSVEGLLAGGAYEQYF	TRBV29-1	TRBJ2-7	few	TRBD2
TGTGCCAGCACCCAGCGGCAGGGAGCACGCAATGAGCAGTTCTTC	CASTQRQGARNEQFF	TRBV27	TRBJ2-1	.	.
TGCAGTGCACCGGGACTCCCTAATGAGCAGTTCTTC	CSAPGLPNEQFF	TRBV20-1	TRBJ2-1	few	.
TGTGCCAGCAGCTTTAACAGGATCCACGAGCAGTACTTC	CASSFNRIHEQYF	TRBV7-8	TRBJ2-7	many	.
TGTGCCAGCAGCTATTCATATCCGTTAGCGGGAGATCTGGACAATGAGCAGTTCTTC	CASSYSYPLAGDLDNEQFF	TRBV11-2	TRBJ2-1	many	TRBD2
TGTGCCAGCAGCCTTGGACAGGCAACCACAGATACGCAGTATTTT	CASSLGQATTDTQYF	TRBV7-3	TRBJ2-3	many	TRBD1
TGTGCCAGCAGCTTAGATGGCAGGGTGCTGTTTTTT	CASSLDGRVLFF	TRBV7-9	TRBJ1-4	few	.
TGTGCCAGCACCCCCTACGCATCGAGGAATTCACCCCTCCACTTT	CASTPYASRNSPLHF	TRBV28	TRBJ1-6	many	.
TGTGCCAGCAGCTTAGGGCTAGCGGACAACGAGCAGTACTTC	CASSLGLADNEQYF	TRBV7-9	TRBJ2-7	.	TRBD2
TGTGCCAGCAGCTACCAACAGGGGATTAACGACGAGCAGTACTTC	CASSYQQGINDEQYF	TRBV5-4	TRBJ2-7	many	TRBD1
TGTGCCAGCAGCAGTGGCCCGGGACAAAAGAACACTGAAGCTTTCTTT	CASSSGPGQKNTEAFF	TRBV7-9	TRBJ1-1	many	.
TGTGCCAGCAGCCAAGGGGGGATCTCGAAGGAAAAACTGTTTTTT	CASSQGGISKEKLFF	TRBV14	TRBJ1-4	.	.
TGCAGCGTTGAGTCCTATGGCTACACCTTC	CSVESYGYTF	TRBV29-1	TRBJ1-2	few	.
TGTGCCAGCAGCTTAATACCCCTCGTGGGACTAGCGGGGGACCCCGGGGAGCTGTTTTTT	CASSLIPLVGLAGDPGELFF	TRBV11-2	TRBJ2-2	.	TRBD2
TGCGCCAGCAGCCAAGGGCATATAGGAAATGAGCAGTTCTTC	CASSQGHIGNEQFF	TRBV4-1	TRBJ2-1	.	.
TGTGCCAGCAGTTTATCTTCAACTAATGAAAAACTGTTTTTT	CASSLSSTNEKLFF	TRBV6-5	TRBJ1-4	.	.
TGTGCCAGCAGCGCCATTGGAGGACCAGATACGCAGTATTTT	CASSAIGGPDTQYF	TRBV7-3	TRBJ2-3	many	.
TGTGCCAGCAGCCAAGGGACAGGCATCTACAATGAGCAGTTCTTC	CASSQGTGIYNEQFF	TRBV13	TRBJ2-1	.	TRBD1
TGTGCCAGCAGCCAAGAAAGGGGGGGGTACTACGAGCAGTACTTC	CASSQERGGYYEQYF	TRBV4-2	TRBJ2-7	.	.
TGTGCCAGCAGCCGAAAGTGGGGACAGGGACCAGGAGAGACCCAGTACTTC	CASSRKWGQGPGETQYF	TRBV14	TRBJ2-5	many	TRBD1
TGTGCCAGCAGCGACGGACCGGAGCTGTTTTTT	CASSDGPELFF	TRBV11-1	TRBJ2-2	many	.
TGCAGTGCTTCTACGACAGTTAACTATGGCTACACCTTC	CSASTTVNYGYTF	TRBV20-1	TRBJ1-2	.	.
TGCAGTGCTCCCTTTTCGTCGGGGGCGGATGGCTACACCTTC	CSAPFSSGADGYTF	TRBV20-1	TRBJ1-2	few	.
TGTGCCAGCAGTTTAAGGGTGTGGGGAGAGGAGCAGTTCTTC	CASSLRVWGEEQFF	TRBV12-3/TRBV12-4	TRBJ2-1	few	.
TGTGCCAGCAGCTCCGGGACAGGGGGGTTAAAGGAGACCCAGTACTTC	CASSSGTGGLKETQYF	TRBV7-9	TRBJ2-5	many	TRBD1
TGCGCCAGCAGCTTGGTTCACGCCGCTAACACTGAAGCTTTCTTT	CASSLVHAANTEAFF	TRBV5-1	TRBJ1-1	.	.
TGTGCCAGCCAAAGGGCCAATGAGCAGTTCTTC	CASQRANEQFF	TRBV27	TRBJ2-1	.	.
TGTGCCAGCAGTACGACAGGGTTTAGCAATCAGCCCCAGCATTTT	CASSTTGFSNQPQHF	TRBV6-1	TRBJ1-5	few	TRBD1
TGTGCCAGCTGGAGCGCCAATGAGCAGTTCTTC	CASWSANEQFF	TRBV7-8	TRBJ2-1	.	.
TGTGCCAGCTTGACAACTAACTATGGCTACACCTTC	CASLTTNYGYTF	TRBV12-3/TRBV12-4	TRBJ1-2	.	.
TGTGCCAACCTCGCTAGCGGAGAGCAGTTCTTC	CANLASGEQFF	TRBV2	TRBJ2-1	.	TRBD2
TGCAGTGCTCAGCTAGCGGGAGGGACCCGAAGGACCCAGTACTTC	CSAQLAGGTRRTQYF	TRBV20-1	TRBJ2-5	many	TRBD2